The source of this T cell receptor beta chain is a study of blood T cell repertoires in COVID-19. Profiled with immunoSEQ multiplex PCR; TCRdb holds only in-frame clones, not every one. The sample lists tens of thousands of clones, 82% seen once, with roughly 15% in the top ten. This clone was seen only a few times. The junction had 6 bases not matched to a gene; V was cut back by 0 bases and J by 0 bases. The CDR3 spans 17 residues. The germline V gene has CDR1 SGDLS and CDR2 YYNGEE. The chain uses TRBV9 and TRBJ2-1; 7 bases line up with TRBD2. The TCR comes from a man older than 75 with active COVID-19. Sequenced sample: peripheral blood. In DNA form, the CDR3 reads TGTGCCAGCAGCGTAGAGGGTCTAGCGGTCTCCTACAATGAGCAGTTCTTC. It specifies CASSVEGLAVSYNEQFF.